The source of this T cell receptor (beta chain) is a study of siplizumab effects on memory and regulatory T cells. Study-wide points: Naive T cells looked more diverse than memory cells, and they looked like major contributors to the alloresponse.

Per sample, 95,000 to 100,000 TCR templates were assayed. Data came from immunoSEQ multiplex PCR; TCRdb stores just in-frame clones and leaves some out. The sample has fewer than 85,000 clones; about 91% are singletons. Concerning this clone itself: What it binds is not known.

Sequencing was performed on Tregs sorted from blood. The TCR originated in a human donor in good health.

In DNA, the CDR3 is TGTGCCAGCACAAGCTCCTACGAGCAGTACTTC. Protein sequence: CASTSSYEQYF. The V and J genes are TRBV7-2 and TRBJ2-7; no clear D gene. Germline loops: CDR1 SGHTA, CDR2 FQGNSA. The CDR3 runs 11 residues. The V end was cut by 7 bases, the J end by 0 bases, with 4 bases between.